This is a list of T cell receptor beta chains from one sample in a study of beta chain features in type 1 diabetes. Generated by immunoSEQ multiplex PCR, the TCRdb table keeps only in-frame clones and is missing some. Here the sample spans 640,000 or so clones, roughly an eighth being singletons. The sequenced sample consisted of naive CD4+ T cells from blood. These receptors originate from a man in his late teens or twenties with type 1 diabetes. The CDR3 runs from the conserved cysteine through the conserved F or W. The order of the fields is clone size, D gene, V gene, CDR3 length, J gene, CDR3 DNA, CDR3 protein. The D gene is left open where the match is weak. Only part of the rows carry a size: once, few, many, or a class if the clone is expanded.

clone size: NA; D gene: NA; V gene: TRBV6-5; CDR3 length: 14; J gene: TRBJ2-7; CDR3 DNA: TGTGCCAGCAGTTACGGCTACAGAAGCTACGAGCAGTACTTC; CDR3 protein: CASSYGYRSYEQYF
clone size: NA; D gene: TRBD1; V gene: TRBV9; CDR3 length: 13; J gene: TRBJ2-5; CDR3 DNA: TGTGCCAGCGGGGACAGGGGGCCAGAGACCCAGTACTTC; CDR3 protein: CASGDRGPETQYF
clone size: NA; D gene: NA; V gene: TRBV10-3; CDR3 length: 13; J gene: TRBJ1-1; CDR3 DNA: TGTGCCATCAGTGGGGGGGAGAACACTGAAGCTTTCTTT; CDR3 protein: CAISGGENTEAFF
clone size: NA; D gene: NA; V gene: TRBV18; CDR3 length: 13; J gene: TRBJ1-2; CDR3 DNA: TGTGCCAGCTCAGCCGGGACCCCCTATGGCTACACCTTC; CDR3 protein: CASSAGTPYGYTF
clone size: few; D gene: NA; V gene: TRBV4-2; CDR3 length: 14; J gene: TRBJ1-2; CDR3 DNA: TGTGCCAGCAGCCAAGGGGTAACGGTCTATGGCTACACCTTC; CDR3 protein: CASSQGVTVYGYTF
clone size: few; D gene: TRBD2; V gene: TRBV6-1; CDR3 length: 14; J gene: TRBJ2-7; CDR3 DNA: TGTGCCAGCAGGGGACTAGCGGAGACCTACGAGCAGTACTTC; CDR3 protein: CASRGLAETYEQYF
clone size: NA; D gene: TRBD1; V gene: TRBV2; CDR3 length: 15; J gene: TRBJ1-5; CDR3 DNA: TGTGCCAGCAGTGACCCCGGGACAGGGAAGCAGCCCCAGCATTTT; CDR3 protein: CASSDPGTGKQPQHF
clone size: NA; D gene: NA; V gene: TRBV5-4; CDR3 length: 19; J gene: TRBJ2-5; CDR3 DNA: TGTGCCAGCAGCTGGGGGGACGGCAGCAAACTAGCTCGGAGGGAGACCCAGTACTTC; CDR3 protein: CASSWGDGSKLARRETQYF
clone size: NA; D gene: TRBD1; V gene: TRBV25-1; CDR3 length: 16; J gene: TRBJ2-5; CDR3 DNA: TGTGCCAGCAGTGATTGGGGACAGGGGGCGAAGGAGACCCAGTACTTC; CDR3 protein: CASSDWGQGAKETQYF
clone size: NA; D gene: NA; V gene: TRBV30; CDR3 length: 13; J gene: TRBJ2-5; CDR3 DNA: TGTGCCTGGAGCCTACGGGACTCGAAGACCCAGTACTTC; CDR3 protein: CAWSLRDSKTQYF
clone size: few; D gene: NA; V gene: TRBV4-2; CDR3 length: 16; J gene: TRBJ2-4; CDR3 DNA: TGTGCCAGCAGCCCCGGCAGGGGATTAGCCAAAAACATTCAGTACTTC; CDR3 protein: CASSPGRGLAKNIQYF
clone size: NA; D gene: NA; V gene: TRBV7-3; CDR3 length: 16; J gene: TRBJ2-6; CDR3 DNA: TGTGCCAGCGGCAAGTGGGGCCTTGCTGGGGCCAACGTCCTGACTTTC; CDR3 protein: CASGKWGLAGANVLTF
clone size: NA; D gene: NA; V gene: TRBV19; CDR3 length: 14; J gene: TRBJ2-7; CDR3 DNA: TGTGCCAGTAGCACCCGGGACGGCTCCTACGAGCAGTACTTC; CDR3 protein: CASSTRDGSYEQYF
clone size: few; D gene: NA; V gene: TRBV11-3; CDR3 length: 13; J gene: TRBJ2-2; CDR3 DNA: TGTGCCAGCAGCTTAGATCCCGCCGGGGAGCTGTTTTTT; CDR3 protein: CASSLDPAGELFF
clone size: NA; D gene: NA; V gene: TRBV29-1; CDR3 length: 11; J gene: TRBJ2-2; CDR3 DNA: TGCAGCGTTGAAGGACCCGGGGAGCTGTTTTTT; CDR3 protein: CSVEGPGELFF
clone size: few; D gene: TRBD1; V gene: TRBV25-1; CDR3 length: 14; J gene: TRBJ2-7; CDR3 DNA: TGTGCCACCTTAGGGGGACAGGGAGCCTACGAGCAGTACTTC; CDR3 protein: CATLGGQGAYEQYF
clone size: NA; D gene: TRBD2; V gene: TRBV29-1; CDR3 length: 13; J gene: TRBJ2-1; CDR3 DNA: TGCAGCGCTGAAGGGACTAGCTTCAATGAGCAGTTCTTC; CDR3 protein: CSAEGTSFNEQFF
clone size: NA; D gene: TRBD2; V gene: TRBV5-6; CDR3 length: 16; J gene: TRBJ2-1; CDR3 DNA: TGTGCCAGCAGCTGGGAGGGGTCTTTGCCCTACGGGGAGCAGTTCTTC; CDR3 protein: CASSWEGSLPYGEQFF
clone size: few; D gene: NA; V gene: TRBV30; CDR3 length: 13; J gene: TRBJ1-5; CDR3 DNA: TGTGCCTGGAGTCCCTATAGCAATCAGCCCCAGCATTTT; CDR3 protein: CAWSPYSNQPQHF
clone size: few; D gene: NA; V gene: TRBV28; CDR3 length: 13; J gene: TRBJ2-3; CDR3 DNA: TGTGCCAGCAGTTTATCGGGGGCAGATACGCAGTATTTT; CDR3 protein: CASSLSGADTQYF
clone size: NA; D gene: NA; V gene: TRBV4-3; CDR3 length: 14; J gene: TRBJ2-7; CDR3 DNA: TGCGCCAGCAGCCAATCTTCAGCAACCTACGAGCAGTACTTC; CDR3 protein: CASSQSSATYEQYF
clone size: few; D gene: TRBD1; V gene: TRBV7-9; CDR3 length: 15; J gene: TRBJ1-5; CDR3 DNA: TGTGCCAGCAGCATTACGACAGGGGGACATCAGCCCCAGCATTTT; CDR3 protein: CASSITTGGHQPQHF
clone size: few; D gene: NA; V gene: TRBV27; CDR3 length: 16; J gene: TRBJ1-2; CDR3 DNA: TGTGCCAGCAGTTTATCGCAGCCGCCTTCACGCTATGGCTACACCTTC; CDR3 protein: CASSLSQPPSRYGYTF
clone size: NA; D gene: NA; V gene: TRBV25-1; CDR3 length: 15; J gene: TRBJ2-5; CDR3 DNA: TGTGCCAGCAGTGAATTCATTACCCACCAGGAGACCCAGTACTTC; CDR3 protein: CASSEFITHQETQYF
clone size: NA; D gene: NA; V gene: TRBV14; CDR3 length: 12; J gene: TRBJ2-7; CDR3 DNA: TGTGCCAGCAGCTCTCAGGGCTACGAGCAGTACTTC; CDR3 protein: CASSSQGYEQYF
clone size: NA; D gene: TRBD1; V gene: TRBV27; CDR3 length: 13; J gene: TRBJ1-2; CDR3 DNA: TGTGCCAGCAGCCCCAGGGGGCCCCTCGAGTACACCTTC; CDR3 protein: CASSPRGPLEYTF
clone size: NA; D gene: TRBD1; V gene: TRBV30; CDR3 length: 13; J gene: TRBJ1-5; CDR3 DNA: TGTGCCTGGAGTGGTACAGGGGTTCAGCCCCAGCATTTT; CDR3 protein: CAWSGTGVQPQHF
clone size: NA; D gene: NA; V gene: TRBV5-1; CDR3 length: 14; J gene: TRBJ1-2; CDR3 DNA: TGCGCCAGCAGCTTGGAAGGGAGTAGAGGCGGCTACACCTTC; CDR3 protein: CASSLEGSRGGYTF
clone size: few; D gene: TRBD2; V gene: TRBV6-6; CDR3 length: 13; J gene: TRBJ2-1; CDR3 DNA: TGTGCCAGCGGGACTAGCGGGTACAATGAGCAGTTCTTC; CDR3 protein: CASGTSGYNEQFF
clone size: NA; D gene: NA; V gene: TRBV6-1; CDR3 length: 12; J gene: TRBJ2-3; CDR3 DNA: TGTGCCAGCAGTGAAGATGTAGATACGCAGTATTTT; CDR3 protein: CASSEDVDTQYF
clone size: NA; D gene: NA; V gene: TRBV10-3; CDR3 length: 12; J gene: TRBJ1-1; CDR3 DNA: TGTGCCATCACCGAGGACAGCACTGAAGCTTTCTTT; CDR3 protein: CAITEDSTEAFF
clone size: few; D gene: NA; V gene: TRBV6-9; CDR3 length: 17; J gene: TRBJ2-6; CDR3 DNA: TGTGCCAGCATCGTAAGGGGTCCCGGGACTGGGGCCAACGTCCTGACTTTC; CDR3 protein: CASIVRGPGTGANVLTF
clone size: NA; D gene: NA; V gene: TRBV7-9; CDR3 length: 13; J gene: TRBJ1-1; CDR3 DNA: TGTGCCAGCAGCACAGGGAAAGTAATTGGAGCTTTCTTT; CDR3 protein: CASSTGKVIGAFF
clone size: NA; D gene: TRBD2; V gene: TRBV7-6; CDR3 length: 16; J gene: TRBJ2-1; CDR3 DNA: TGTGCCAGCAGCTTAGTACTAGCGGGAGGGCCCAATGAGCAGTTCTTC; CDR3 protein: CASSLVLAGGPNEQFF
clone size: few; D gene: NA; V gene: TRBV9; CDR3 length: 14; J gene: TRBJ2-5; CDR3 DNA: TGTGCCAGCAGCGCTAGGGGCATTGGGGAGACCCAGTACTTC; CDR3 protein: CASSARGIGETQYF
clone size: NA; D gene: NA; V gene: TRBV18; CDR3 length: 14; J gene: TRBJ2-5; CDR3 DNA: TGTGCCAGCTCACCCCGGGACACCGAAGAGACCCAGTACTTC; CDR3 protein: CASSPRDTEETQYF
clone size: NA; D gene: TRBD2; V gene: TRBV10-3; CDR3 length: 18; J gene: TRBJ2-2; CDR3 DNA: TGTGCCATCATGCGGCTAGCGGGGGCCCAGTCCGACACCGGGGAGCTGTTTTTT; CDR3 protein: CAIMRLAGAQSDTGELFF
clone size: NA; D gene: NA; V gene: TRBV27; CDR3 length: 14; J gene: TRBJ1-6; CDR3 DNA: TGTGCCAGCAGTCCTACAGGTTACGGTTCACCCCTCCACTTT; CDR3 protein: CASSPTGYGSPLHF
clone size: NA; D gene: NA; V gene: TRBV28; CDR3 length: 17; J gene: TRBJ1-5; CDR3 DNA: TGTGCCAGCAGCCCCGCGGCGGCAGGATATAGCAATCAGCCCCAGCATTTT; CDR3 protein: CASSPAAAGYSNQPQHF
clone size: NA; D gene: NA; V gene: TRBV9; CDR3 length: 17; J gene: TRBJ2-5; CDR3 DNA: TGTGCCAGCAGCCCTCACGCCGGGACAAAGAGGTTGGAGACCCAGTACTTC; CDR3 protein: CASSPHAGTKRLETQYF
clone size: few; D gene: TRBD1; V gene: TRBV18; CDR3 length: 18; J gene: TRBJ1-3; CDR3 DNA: TGTGCCAGCTCACCGGACTGGACAGGCGGGAGCTCTGGAAACACCATATATTTT; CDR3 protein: CASSPDWTGGSSGNTIYF
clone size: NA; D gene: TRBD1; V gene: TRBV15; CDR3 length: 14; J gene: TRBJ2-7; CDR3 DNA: TGTGCCACCAGCCCCCGGTTAGGGGGCGGCGAGCAGTACTTC; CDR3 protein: CATSPRLGGGEQYF
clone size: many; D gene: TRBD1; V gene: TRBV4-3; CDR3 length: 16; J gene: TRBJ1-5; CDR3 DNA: TGCGCCAGCAGCCAAGATGCAGGGGGGGGCAATCAGCCCCAGCATTTT; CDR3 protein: CASSQDAGGGNQPQHF
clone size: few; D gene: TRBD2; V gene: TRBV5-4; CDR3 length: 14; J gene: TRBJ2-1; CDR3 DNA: TGTGCCAGCAGCGAGAGCGGGGGCTACAATGAGCAGTTCTTC; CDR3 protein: CASSESGGYNEQFF
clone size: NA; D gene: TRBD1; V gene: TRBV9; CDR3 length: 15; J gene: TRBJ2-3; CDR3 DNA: TGTGCCAGCAGCACTACAGGGGGATCCACAGATACGCAGTATTTT; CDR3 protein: CASSTTGGSTDTQYF
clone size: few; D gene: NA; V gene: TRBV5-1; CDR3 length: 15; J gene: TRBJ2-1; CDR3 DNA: TGCGCCAGCAGCCCCTCACCGTACGTCTACAATGAGCAGTTCTTC; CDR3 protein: CASSPSPYVYNEQFF
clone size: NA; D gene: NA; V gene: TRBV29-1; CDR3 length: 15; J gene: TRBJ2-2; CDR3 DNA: TGCAGCGCCATAAGAGGGGCAAGGAACACCGGGGAGCTGTTTTTT; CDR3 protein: CSAIRGARNTGELFF
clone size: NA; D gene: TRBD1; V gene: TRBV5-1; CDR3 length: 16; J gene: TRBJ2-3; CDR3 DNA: TGCGCCAGCAGCTGGGGACAGGGGTTGAGCACAGATACGCAGTATTTT; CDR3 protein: CASSWGQGLSTDTQYF
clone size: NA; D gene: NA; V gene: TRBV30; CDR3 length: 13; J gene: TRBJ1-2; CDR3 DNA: TGTGCCTGGAGTGTGCAGGCCATCTATGGCTACACCTTC; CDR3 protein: CAWSVQAIYGYTF
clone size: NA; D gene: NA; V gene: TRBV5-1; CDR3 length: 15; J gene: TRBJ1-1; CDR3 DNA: TGCGCCAGCAGCCTCCCCACGGAGTTGAACACTGAAGCTTTCTTT; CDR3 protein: CASSLPTELNTEAFF
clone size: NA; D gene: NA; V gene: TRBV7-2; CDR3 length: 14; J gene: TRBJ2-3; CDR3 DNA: TGTGCCAGCAGCCTCGGGGGGCCCGGAGATACGCAGTATTTT; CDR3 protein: CASSLGGPGDTQYF
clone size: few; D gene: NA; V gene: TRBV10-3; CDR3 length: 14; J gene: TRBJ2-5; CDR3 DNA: TGTGCCATCAGTCTCTCAAACAGACAAGAGACCCAGTACTTC; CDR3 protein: CAISLSNRQETQYF
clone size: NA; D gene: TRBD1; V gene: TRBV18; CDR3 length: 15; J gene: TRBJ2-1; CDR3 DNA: TGTGCCAGCTCACCGGGACAGGGACCCTACAATGAGCAGTTCTTC; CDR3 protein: CASSPGQGPYNEQFF
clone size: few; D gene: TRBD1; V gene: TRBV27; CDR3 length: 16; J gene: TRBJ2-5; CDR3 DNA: TGTGCCAGCAGTCCTGCGACAGGGGGGAGGCAAGAGACCCAGTACTTC; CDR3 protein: CASSPATGGRQETQYF